This T cell receptor (beta chain) was identified during a study of Ad26.COV2.S vaccination and SARS-CoV-2 variants. Study information: Dosing was one shot or two shots 56 days apart.

Of note for this clone: Its cognate antigen is unknown.

V gave up 6 bases and J gave up 7 bases; unmatched junction bases: 9. The CDR3 spans 15 residues. The V gene's germline CDR1 is LNHNV and CDR2 YYDKDF (reference sequence). Findings and caveats of the study: Researchers cautioned that TCR breadth and depth analyses may have underestimated total T cell responses.

Treatment here: roughly 19 received Ad26.COV2.S at low or high dose, single or two shots; five or six received placebo; per-sample allocation not given. The samples date from day 63 after the first vaccine or placebo injection. The sample came from a Boston adult aged 18-55 years. Immunization relied on an Ad26 vector, which expressed Wuhan-strain SARS-CoV-2 spike. Assay: immunoSEQ multiplex PCR; the TCRdb copy retains only in-frame clones and omits some. The table records 400,000 to 450,000 clones, 92% of them present only once. J is TRBJ2-1 and V is TRBV15; 10 positions match TRBD2. The sequenced sample was peripheral blood, obtained in a trial of Ad26.COV2.S vaccine versus placebo. This sequence originates from a person aged 18-60 years who received the Ad26.COV2.S COVID-19 vaccine or a placebo. The CDR3 region is CATRAPGLASNEQFF. CDR3 nucleotide sequence: TGTGCCACCAGAGCTCCGGGACTAGCGTCTAATGAGCAGTTCTTC.